Presented here are 21 T cell receptor beta chains from one specimen sequenced in a study of identical twins. MiXCR, run by TCRdb on the 5' RACE reads, gives a single entry per CDR3 protein. This table holds roughly 250,000 distinct CDR3 sequences, approximately 7.3% found once. These same records also appear under a second study, on yellow fever vaccine responses in identical twins.

Material: CD8+ T cells sorted from blood. Receptors were obtained from a woman aged 18-35 years in good health.

The chain recombines TRBV6-5 with TRBJ1-2; D not resolved. Trimming removed 2 bases from V and 2 bases from J, with 12 bases in between. The CDR3 loop spans 15 amino acids. Germline CDR1 is MNHEY and CDR2 is SVGAGI. DNA of the CDR3: TGTGCCAGCAGTTACGGACCAGGCGGAAACTATGGCTACACCTTC. Translated: CASSYGPGGNYGYTF.

The sample holds many counts of this clonotype. The chain has TRBV12-3 or TRBV12-4 and TRBJ1-5; D call uncertain. Trimming cost V 3 bases and J 2 bases, with 5 bases left between them. The CDR3 covers 13 residues. The CDR3 reads CASSFERNQPQHF. CDR3 DNA sequence: TGTGCCAGCAGTTTCGAGCGCAATCAGCCCCAGCATTTT.

The chain is built from TRBV7-9 and TRBJ2-2; TRBD2 matches at 11 bases. The CDR3 extends over 16 amino acids. In germline, CDR1 is SEHNR, CDR2 FQNEAQ (reference sequence). V gave up 4 bases and J gave up 6 bases; unmatched junction bases: 7. The CDR3 DNA follows: TGTGCCAGCAGCTGGATTAGCGGGGGGGCCCCCGGGGAGCTGTTTTTT. This translates into CASSWISGGAPGELFF.

The chain links TRBV7-9 to TRBJ2-7, with 9 bases aligning to TRBD1. V shed 2 bases and J 5 bases; nucleotides not matched to a gene: 10. Germline loops: CDR1 SEHNR, CDR2 FQNEAQ (reference sequence). The CDR3 is 16 residues long. CDR3 sequence: CASSLLLRQGEDEQYF. In DNA form, the CDR3 reads TGTGCCAGCAGCTTATTGTTGAGACAGGGGGAAGACGAGCAGTACTTC.

This rearrangement joins TRBV6-2 or TRBV6-3 to TRBJ2-2; D ambiguous. Germline V lookup: CDR1 MNHEY, CDR2 SVGEGT. The ends were cut back, 0 bases at V and 6 bases at J, with 5 bases in the middle. This CDR3 has 13 residues. CDR3 DNA sequence: TGTGCCAGCAGTTACTCATCAGCCGGGGAGCTGTTTTTT. Residues: CASSYSSAGELFF.

The J gene is TRBJ2-7, the V gene TRBV7-9; tentative D call: TRBD2 (7 bases). This CDR3 region has 16 residues. With 5 bases removed from V and 2 bases from J, the gap between germline ends came to 19 bases. The germline V gene encodes CDR1 SEHNR and CDR2 FQNEAQ (reference sequence). CDR3 coding DNA: TGTGCCAGCAGCGCCAAGGGGGGGGCGAGAACCTACGAGCAGTACTTC. It specifies CASSAKGGARTYEQYF.

In this sample, this clonotype turned up a few times. CDR3 residues: CSVVPEARGKEQYF. The CDR3 coding sequence is TGCAGCGTTGTTCCAGAGGCGAGAGGAAAAGAGCAGTACTTC. The V gene is TRBV29-1, the J gene TRBJ2-7, with D uncertain. The germline V gene has CDR1 SQVTM and CDR2 ANQGSEA. V lost 4 bases and J 7 bases, leaving 20 bases between the germline ends. The CDR3 contains 14 residues.

The chain has TRBV9 and TRBJ2-3; D possibly uses TRBD1 or TRBD2 (5 bases each). Germline assignment: CDR1 SGDLS and CDR2 YYNGEE. There are 15 residues in the CDR3. V lost 0 bases, J lost 4 bases, and 12 bases lay in between. CDR3 amino acids: CASSVVEGWADTQYF. The DNA of the CDR3 is TGTGCCAGCAGCGTAGTAGAGGGGTGGGCAGATACGCAGTATTTT.

This clonotype was seen many times. This chain joins TRBV2 and TRBJ2-1; D gene ambiguous. The germline CDR1 and CDR2 sequences are SNHLY and FYNNEI. CDR3 length: 13 amino acids. V was clipped by 7 bases and J by 6 bases, with 13 bases between them. CDR3 in DNA: TGTGCCAGCATTCTTCGTGGCGGCAATGAGCAGTTCTTC. Translated, it gives CASILRGGNEQFF.

This clonotype was seen many times. The chain couples TRBV28 to TRBJ2-1; TRBD2 aligns across 13 bases. The CDR3 has 15 amino acids. The J segment lost 6 bases and the V segment lost 5 bases, leaving 4 bases of the junction unmatched. CDR1 and CDR2 (germline): MDHEN, SYDVKM. The CDR3 region is CASSPRLAGGNEQFF. DNA for the CDR3: TGTGCCAGCAGTCCAAGACTAGCGGGAGGCAATGAGCAGTTCTTC.

There are many counts of this clonotype. The chain employs TRBV9 and TRBJ2-1; TRBD1 might be the D (6 bases). The CDR3 loop spans 13 amino acids. V dropped 1 base and J dropped 9 bases, with 11 bases sitting between them. Germline CDR1 is SGDLS and CDR2 is YYNGEE. CDR3 residues: CASSVTGFTEQFF. CDR3 coding DNA: TGTGCCAGCAGCGTAACAGGGTTCACTGAGCAGTTCTTC. The full variable domain, its missing parts supplied by reference TRBV9 and TRBJ2-1, is DSGVTQTPKHLITATGQRVTLRCSPRSGDLSVYWYQQSLDQGLQFLIQYYNGEERAKGNILERFSAQQFPDLHSELNLSSLELGDSALYFCASSVTGFTEQFFGPGTRLTVL.

In its sample, this clonotype was seen a few times. V and J are TRBV20-1 and TRBJ2-5, with TRBD2 matching over 10 bases. CDR3 length: 18 amino acids. Germline CDR1 DFQATT, CDR2 SNEGSKA (reference sequence). Trimming cost V 0 bases and J 4 bases; bases outside gene matches: 14. In nucleotides, the CDR3 is TGCAGTGCTAGAGATCTGTACCTAGCGGGAGATGGAGGAGAGACCCAGTACTTC. It codes for CSARDLYLAGDGGETQYF.

This clonotype came up many times. The V call is TRBV29-1, the J call TRBJ2-1; D is uncertain. Germline V lookup: CDR1 SQVTM, CDR2 ANQGSEA. Trimming removed 0 bases from V and 7 bases from J, with 19 bases in between. This CDR3 comprises 16 residues. The CDR3 protein is CSVEDQSHALLNEQFF. CDR3 in DNA: TGCAGCGTTGAAGACCAGAGTCACGCTCTTTTGAATGAGCAGTTCTTC.

In nucleotides, the CDR3 is TGCAGTGCGACCGGGGCCCGCTCTGGGGCCAACGTCCTGACTTTC. Its translation is CSATGARSGANVLTF. The rearrangement joins TRBV20-1 to TRBJ2-6; D tentatively reads TRBD1 or TRBD2 (5 bases each). Per the germline V gene, CDR1 is DFQATT and CDR2 is SNEGSKA (reference sequence). V was shortened by 6 bases and J by 0 bases, with 12 bases between the two germline ends. There are 15 residues in the CDR3.

This clonotype was observed many times. J is TRBJ2-5 and V is TRBV29-1; D is possibly TRBD2 (5 bases). V was trimmed by 0 bases and J by 0 bases, leaving 17 bases between them. The CDR3 is 17 amino acids. The germline CDR1 and CDR2 sequences are SQVTM and ANQGSEA. In nucleotides, the CDR3 is TGCAGCGTTGAAGATATTGCAGGATCGGGGTACCAAGAGACCCAGTACTTC. Its translation is CSVEDIAGSGYQETQYF. The complete variable domain, with remaining parts taken from reference TRBV29-1 and TRBJ2-5, reads SAVISQKPSRDICQRGTSLTIQCQVDSQVTMMFWYRQQPGQSLTLIATANQGSEATYESGFVIDKFPISRPNLTFSTLTVSNMSPEDSSIYLCSVEDIAGSGYQETQYFGPGTRLLVL.

This clonotype was detected many times. This sequence joins TRBV7-7 and TRBJ2-3; TRBD1 matches at 7 bases. Unmatched junction bases numbered 5, after V lost 5 bases and J lost 9 bases. The CDR3 totals 12 residues. Germline V gene data show CDR1 as SSHAT and CDR2 as FNYEAQ (reference sequence). The CDR3 DNA follows: TGTGCCAGCAGCCCAGACAGGGTGACGCAGTATTTT. Protein: CASSPDRVTQYF.

V gene TRBV4-1 combines with J gene TRBJ2-7, with a possible D match to TRBD1 (5 bases). CDR1 and CDR2 (germline): MGHRA, YSYEKL. The CDR3 has 13 residues. Trimming shortened V by 5 bases and J by 4 bases, and 12 bases separated the two germline ends. The CDR3, as DNA: TGCGCCAGCAGCGTGTCGGACAAATACGAGCAGTACGTC. Protein product: CASSVSDKYEQYV.

This clonotype was detected a few times. The CDR3 region is CASSFGRNYEQYF. The CDR3, as DNA: TGTGCCAGCAGTTTCGGGAGAAACTACGAGCAGTACTTC. This chain connects TRBV27 to TRBJ2-7, with D possibly being TRBD2 (6 bases). This CDR3 has 13 amino acids. With 3 bases removed from V and 3 bases from J, the gap between germline ends came to 9 bases. Looked up from germline, CDR1 is MNHEY and CDR2 is SMNVEV (reference sequence).

This clonotype has just a few counts. The chain combines TRBV7-6 with TRBJ2-1, with a tentative D call TRBD1 (7 bases). Trimming cost V 5 bases and J 6 bases, with 26 bases left between them. Germline V CDR1 and CDR2: SGHVS, FNYEAQ. The CDR3 is 18 residues long. CDR3 in amino acids: CASSPTLGQWGVGNEQFF. Written as DNA, the CDR3 is TGTGCCAGCAGCCCTACTCTGGGACAGTGGGGGGTCGGCAATGAGCAGTTCTTC.

The chain carries TRBV6-5 and TRBJ2-1; D unclear. The CDR3 is made up of 16 amino acids. Germline loops: CDR1 MNHEY, CDR2 SVGAGI. Trimming stripped 0 bases from V and 5 bases from J, with 14 bases between. In DNA, the CDR3 is TGTGCCAGCAGTTACTCTTTTGGAAACGAAGACAATGAGCAGTTCTTC. Its protein product is CASSYSFGNEDNEQFF.

The chain is built from TRBV29-1 and TRBJ2-4; the D gene is possibly TRBD2 (5 bases). CDR1 SQVTM and CDR2 ANQGSEA come from the germline V gene. The CDR3 covers 15 residues. The ends were cut back, 2 bases at V and 0 bases at J, with 11 bases in the middle. Here the CDR3 DNA reads TGCAGCGTTGAATCGTATAGCGTAGCCAAAAACATTCAGTACTTC. This gives the protein CSVESYSVAKNIQYF.